Listed here are 11 T cell receptor beta chains from one sample, sequenced in a study of blood T cell repertoires in COVID-19. Assay used: immunoSEQ multiplex PCR; TCRdb lists only in-frame clones, some missing. The sample has around 250,000 clones; around 93% are singletons. Source material: PBMCs or T cells enriched from blood (not recorded which). The receptor source for this set is a human donor in a cohort exposed to, infected with or recovered from COVID-19 (not recorded which). The donor label of this sample is uncertain.

The chain employs TRBV2 and TRBJ1-2; 7 bases agree with TRBD1. Germline assignment: CDR1 SNHLY and CDR2 FYNNEI. CDR3 length: 13 residues. J gave up 5 bases and V 8 bases, and 8 bases lay outside the gene matches. The CDR3, as DNA: TGTGCCAGCCTGGACAGGAGGCTGTATGGCTACACCTTC. This translates into CASLDRRLYGYTF. The full variable domain, in which reference TRBV2 and TRBJ1-2 provide the parts outside the CDR3, is EPEVTQTPSHQVTQMGQEVILRCVPISNHLYFYWYRQILGQKVEFLVSFYNNEISEKSEIFDDQFSVERPDGSNFTLKIRSTKLEDSAMYFCASLDRRLYGYTFGSGTRLTVV.

The rearrangement links TRBV28 to TRBJ2-1; 7 bases line up with TRBD2. CDR1 MDHEN and CDR2 SYDVKM come from the germline V gene. There are 13 residues in the CDR3. J gave up 6 bases and V 3 bases, and 2 bases lay outside the gene matches. CDR3 in DNA: TGTGCCAGCAGTTTGGGACTACTCAATGAGCAGTTCTTC. Encoded protein: CASSLGLLNEQFF.

The chain joins TRBV6-6 to TRBJ1-4; D is undetermined. V lost 2 bases and J 14 bases, leaving 15 bases between the germline ends. The germline V gene encodes CDR1 MNHNY and CDR2 SVGAGI (reference sequence). CDR3 length equals 13 residues. The CDR3: CASSYDEKRWLFF. The DNA for the CDR3 is TGTGCCAGCAGTTACGATGAGAAGAGGTGGCTGTTTTTT.

This chain connects TRBV20-1 to TRBJ2-1; D remains ambiguous. The CDR3 extends over 11 amino acids. Per germline, CDR1 DFQATT and CDR2 SNEGSKA (reference sequence). Between the trimmed V and J ends, which lost 7 bases and 5 bases, there was a span of 9 bases. CDR3 coding DNA: TGCAGTGTCTTTAGCCACAATGAGCAGTTCTTC. It codes for CSVFSHNEQFF.

The rearrangement uses TRBV6-5 and TRBJ2-3; D is ambiguous. V was clipped by 0 bases and J by 3 bases, with 10 bases between them. The CDR3 loop spans 15 amino acids. CDR1 is MNHEY, CDR2 SVGAGI, per germline. Here the CDR3 DNA reads TGTGCCAGCAGTTACTCGATACTCATGACAGATACGCAGTATTTT. Its translation is CASSYSILMTDTQYF.

The chain recombines TRBV7-9 with TRBJ2-4, with 9 bases identical to TRBD1. Germline assignment: CDR1 SEHNR and CDR2 FQNEAQ (reference sequence). After removal of 10 bases from V and 8 bases from J, the junction contained 12 bases not matched to a gene. The CDR3 sequence is 14 residues long. Here the CDR3 DNA reads TGTGCCATTGTCCGGGACAGGGAAAGAGACATTCAGTACTTC. This encodes CAIVRDRERDIQYF.

This clone has a single count. CDR3 sequence reads: CASSLVPLSGGTDTQYF. DNA of the CDR3: TGTGCCAGCAGCTTAGTCCCCCTTAGCGGGGGGACAGATACGCAGTATTTT. V is TRBV7-2 and J is TRBJ2-3, with 10 bases identical to TRBD2. V was pared by 1 base and J by 3 bases, with 7 bases of the junction left unmatched. From germline, CDR1 is SGHTA and CDR2 FQGNSA. The CDR3 is 17 residues long.

The rearrangement joins TRBV19 to TRBJ1-5, with 10 bases matching TRBD1. V dropped 7 bases and J dropped 4; count of bases not matched to a gene: 7. Germline CDR1 and CDR2: LNHDA and SQIVND (reference sequence). The CDR3 is 15 residues long. The chain's CDR3 is CASTTWDRGNQPQHF. DNA for the CDR3: TGTGCCAGTACTACCTGGGACAGGGGAAATCAGCCCCAGCATTTT.

This chain joins TRBV7-8 and TRBJ2-7, with a possible D match to TRBD1 (6 bases). The CDR3 has 12 amino acids. V shed 5 bases and J shed 6 bases, with 11 bases lying between them. Germline CDR1 reads SGHVS; CDR2 reads FQNEAQ. The CDR3 sequence: CASSRDRSEQYF. CDR3 nucleotide sequence: TGTGCCAGCAGCCGCGACAGGTCCGAGCAGTACTTC. The whole variable domain, remainder taken from reference TRBV7-8 and TRBJ2-7, is GAGVSQSPRYKVAKRGQDVALRCDPISGHVSLFWYQQALGQGPEFLTYFQNEAQLDKSGLPSDRFFAERPEGSVSTLKIQRTQQEDSAVYLCASSRDRSEQYFGPGTRLTVT.

The V gene is TRBV5-1, the J gene TRBJ1-1, with 7 bases matching TRBD1. CDR1 is SGHRS and CDR2 is YFSETQ in the germline V gene. This CDR3 comprises 13 residues. V gave up 5 bases and J gave up 0 bases; unmatched junction bases: 1. CDR3 region: CASRGQMNTEAFF. The CDR3 bases are TGCGCCAGCAGGGGACAGATGAACACTGAAGCTTTCTTT.

This chain uses TRBV28 with TRBJ2-5; D uncertain. The germline CDR1 and CDR2 sequences are MDHEN and SYDVKM. The CDR3 is made up of 13 amino acids. The V and J ends lost 7 bases and 5 bases respectively, with 14 bases between them. CDR3 nucleotide sequence: TGTGCCAGCACCTTGCGAAATCACGAGACCCAGTACTTC. As protein: CASTLRNHETQYF.